Each of the 29 T cell receptor beta chains below was sequenced from the same sample in a study of T cell responses to AZD1222 COVID-19 vaccine. This table comes from immunoSEQ multiplex PCR, and its TCRdb copy is limited to in-frame clones, with some not included. The data show about 270,000 clones, with roughly 93% seen just once and roughly 0.6% held by the top ten. Source: peripheral blood, taken 28 days after the second AZD1222 dose. These receptors were taken from an adult who received the AZD1222 COVID-19 vaccine.

This clone was found a few times. The chain employs TRBV5-5 and TRBJ1-2; 8 bases line up with TRBD1. Germline V CDR1 and CDR2: SGHKS, YYEKEE (reference sequence). V lost 5 bases to trimming and J lost 4 bases; unmatched junction nucleotides: 7. The CDR3 is 14 amino acids. In nucleotides, the CDR3 is TGTGCCAGCAGGGCGACAGGGGAGACCTATGGCTACACCTTC. Translating gives CASRATGETYGYTF.

The chain employs TRBV19 and TRBJ1-5; tentative D call: TRBD1 (5 bases). CDR3 length: 16 residues. Germline-derived CDR1 and CDR2 are LNHDA and SQIVND (reference sequence). V was cut by 4 bases and J by 7 bases, with 20 bases left in between. Here the CDR3 DNA reads TGTGCCAGTAGTAACTTGGATGGGAAGGGGCCGCAGCCCCAGCATTTT. Its protein is CASSNLDGKGPQPQHF.

This chain joins TRBV19 and TRBJ2-5, with TRBD2 identical over 12 bases. The V segment lost 4 bases and the J segment 2 bases; nucleotides outside the gene matches: 5. Germline lookup yields CDR1 LNHDA and CDR2 SQIVND (reference sequence). The length of the CDR3 is 16 residues. The chain's CDR3 is CASSTRLAGVQETQYF. The CDR3 region has the DNA TGTGCCAGTAGTACCCGACTAGCGGGGGTGCAAGAGACCCAGTACTTC.

The chain couples TRBV4-1 to TRBJ2-1; TRBD2 is a possible D gene (7 bases). This CDR3 is built from 14 residues. V lost 5 bases and J lost 8, with 16 bases in between. CDR1 MGHRA and CDR2 YSYEKL come from the germline V gene. This CDR3 reads CASSKGGVRDEQFF. DNA for the CDR3: TGCGCCAGCAGCAAAGGGGGGGTGAGGGATGAGCAGTTCTTC.

The chain links TRBV5-6 to TRBJ1-5, with D unresolved. CDR1 and CDR2 from the germline V gene are SGHDT and YYEEEE. Trimming cost V 2 bases and J 5 bases, with 8 bases left between them. The CDR3 consists of 13 residues. The CDR3 DNA reads TGTGCCAGCAGCTTTGGACGGTATCAGCCCCAGCATTTT. Residues: CASSFGRYQPQHF.

The V call is TRBV5-1, the J call TRBJ2-1; D not resolved. The CDR3 loop spans 16 amino acids. Germline CDR1 SGHRS, CDR2 YFSETQ. V shed 0 bases and J shed 0 bases, with 10 bases lying between them. CDR3 region: CASSLARASSYNEQFF. Here the CDR3 DNA reads TGCGCCAGCAGCTTGGCTAGGGCGAGCTCCTACAATGAGCAGTTCTTC. Full variable domain (remainder filled in from reference TRBV5-1 and TRBJ2-1): KAGVTQTPRYLIKTRGQQVTLSCSPISGHRSVSWYQQTPGQGLQFLFEYFSETQRNKGNFPGRFSGRQFSNSRSEMNVSTLELGDSALYLCASSLARASSYNEQFFGPGTRLTVL.

The V call is TRBV7-9, the J call TRBJ2-2; TRBD1 agrees at 7 bases. CDR3 length: 18 amino acids. V trimming: 5 bases; J trimming: 5 bases; junction bases outside the gene matches: 17. CDR1 is SEHNR and CDR2 is FQNEAQ in the germline V gene (reference sequence). This CDR3 reads CASSLTSGIGGRTGELFF. CDR3 nucleotides: TGTGCCAGCAGCCTTACGTCGGGTATAGGGGGCCGGACCGGGGAGCTGTTTTTT.

The CDR3 region is CASQKGDSGNTIYF. CDR3 in DNA: TGTGCCAGCCAAAAGGGGGACTCTGGAAACACCATATATTTT. The V gene is TRBV19, the J gene TRBJ1-3; D might be TRBD1 (6 bases). This CDR3 spans 14 amino acids. CDR1 and CDR2 from the germline V gene are LNHDA and SQIVND (reference sequence). The V end was cut by 9 bases, the J end by 0 bases, with 12 bases between.

The V gene is TRBV4-2, the J gene TRBJ2-3; 10 bases align to TRBD1. V lost 4 bases, J lost 2 bases, and 3 bases stayed unmatched. Germline V lookup: CDR1 LGHNA, CDR2 YNFKEQ. The length of the CDR3 is 15 residues. The CDR3 loop is CASSLGQGPTDTQYF. The CDR3 DNA reads TGTGCCAGCAGCCTGGGACAGGGGCCCACAGATACGCAGTATTTT.

This chain uses TRBV5-1 with TRBJ2-7, with D maybe TRBD1 (6 bases). V lost 2 bases to trimming and J lost 7 bases, with 16 bases between them. The CDR3 is 14 residues long. In germline, CDR1 is SGHRS, CDR2 YFSETQ. The DNA for the CDR3 is TGCGCCAGCAGCTTCGACAGGACCCTGGGGGAGCAGTACTTC. Amino acids: CASSFDRTLGEQYF.

The chain joins TRBV7-2 to TRBJ2-7; D might be TRBD2 (5 bases). V was shortened by 5 bases and J by 3 bases, with 11 bases between the two germline ends. Germline V CDR1 and CDR2: SGHTA, FQGNSA. The CDR3 extends over 13 amino acids. Here the CDR3 reads CASSAIRGYEQYF. The CDR3 DNA follows: TGTGCCAGCAGCGCGATCCGGGGCTACGAGCAGTACTTC.

The gene calls are TRBV30 and TRBJ2-3; 7 bases fit TRBD2. The CDR3 covers 13 residues. Germline V gives CDR1 GTSNPN, CDR2 SVGIG (reference sequence). J was trimmed by 4 bases and V by 3 bases; bases with no gene match: 4. CDR3 residues: CAWRKAGADTQYF. As DNA, the CDR3 is TGTGCCTGGAGAAAGGCGGGAGCAGATACGCAGTATTTT.

The rearrangement links TRBV20-1 to TRBJ2-7, with D perhaps matching TRBD1 (6 bases). Trimming stripped 5 bases from V and 7 bases from J, with 12 bases between. This CDR3 comprises 11 residues. Germline loops: CDR1 DFQATT, CDR2 SNEGSKA (reference sequence). The CDR3 DNA sequence: TGCAGTGCTGTTACAGGGTGGGAGCAGTACTTC. Protein sequence: CSAVTGWEQYF.

The chain employs TRBV21-1 and TRBJ2-7; the DNA was not compared with TRBD1, the D call given in the table. TRBV21-1 is classified as a pseudogene. This CDR3 is 17 amino acids long. The CDR3 loop reads CASSKGDQGARIHEQYF. For the CDR3, the DNA is TGTGCCAGCAGCAAGGGGGACCAGGGGGCGCGAATCCACGAGCAGTACTTC.

V gene TRBV5-4 combines with J gene TRBJ2-7, with TRBD2 as a possible D gene (6 bases). Per germline, CDR1 SGHNT and CDR2 YYREEE (reference sequence). The germline V and J ends were trimmed by 0 bases and 2 bases, with 15 bases remaining between them. This CDR3 spans 16 amino acids. The CDR3 region is CASSLAGGSVAYEQYF. The DNA of the CDR3 is TGTGCCAGCAGCTTGGCCGGAGGGAGTGTGGCCTACGAGCAGTACTTC.

The V call is TRBV3-1 (or the pseudogene TRBV3-2), the J call TRBJ1-3; a weak D match, TRBD1 (5 bases). V gave up 5 bases and J gave up 0 bases, with 14 bases separating them. The CDR3 consists of 16 residues. CDR1 LGHDT and CDR2 YNNKEL come from the germline V gene (reference sequence). The CDR3 reads CASSTVSGGSGNTIYF. The CDR3 DNA is TGTGCCAGCAGCACAGTCTCCGGGGGCTCTGGAAACACCATATATTTT.

The J gene is TRBJ2-2, the V gene TRBV4-1, with 11 bases fitting TRBD2. The length of the CDR3 is 17 residues. Germline V gives CDR1 MGHRA, CDR2 YSYEKL. Unmatched junction bases numbered 9, after V lost 6 bases and J lost 3 bases. The DNA for the CDR3 is TGCGCCAGCAGTCCCTTGGGTAGCGGGGGGGACACCGGGGAGCTGTTTTTT. Translation: CASSPLGSGGDTGELFF.

The chain couples TRBV6-5 to TRBJ2-7; no firm D call. The CDR3 is 15 residues long. Trimming left V 0 bases short and J 2 bases short, with 11 bases between. Per the germline V gene, CDR1 is MNHEY and CDR2 is SVGAGI. Here the CDR3 reads CASSYSIKFPYEQYF. The CDR3 nucleotides are TGTGCCAGCAGTTACTCGATAAAATTTCCCTACGAGCAGTACTTC.

The V and J genes are TRBV18 and TRBJ1-1, with D hard to call. The germline CDR1 and CDR2 sequences are KGHSH and LQKENI. Trimming stripped 4 bases from V and 1 base from J, with 10 bases between. The CDR3 sequence is 14 residues long. The chain's CDR3 is CASSHSDGNTEAFF. DNA for the CDR3: TGTGCCAGCTCACACAGCGACGGGAACACTGAAGCTTTCTTT. The variable domain in full, with the rest retrieved from reference TRBV18 and TRBJ1-1, is NAGVMQNPRHLVRRRGQEARLRCSPMKGHSHVYWYRQLPEEGLKFMVYLQKENIIDESGMPKERFSAEFPKEGPSILRIQQVVRGDSAAYFCASSHSDGNTEAFFGQGTRLTVV.

The rearrangement links TRBV9 to TRBJ1-5; the D gene is possibly TRBD1 (6 bases). Germline lookup yields CDR1 SGDLS and CDR2 YYNGEE. This CDR3 is built from 15 residues. Trimming shortened V by 0 bases and J by 6 bases, and 13 bases separated the two germline ends. CDR3 sequence reads: CASSVGAGDFQPQHF. The DNA of the CDR3 is TGTGCCAGCAGCGTAGGGGCAGGGGATTTTCAGCCCCAGCATTTT.

This sequence joins TRBV9 and TRBJ2-1, with 7 bases lining up with TRBD1. This CDR3 is built from 15 residues. With 6 bases clipped from V and 8 bases from J, the junction kept 14 bases outside the gene matches. Germline CDR1 and CDR2: SGDLS and YYNGEE. The DNA of the CDR3 is TGTGCCAGCACAAACCCGAACAGGGGTAAGGATGAGCAGTTCTTC. This sequence encodes CASTNPNRGKDEQFF. The full variable domain, its missing parts supplied by reference TRBV9 and TRBJ2-1, is DSGVTQTPKHLITATGQRVTLRCSPRSGDLSVYWYQQSLDQGLQFLIQYYNGEERAKGNILERFSAQQFPDLHSELNLSSLELGDSALYFCASTNPNRGKDEQFFGPGTRLTVL.

CDR3: CASSQGRGQYYGYTF. The CDR3 coding sequence is TGTGCCAGCAGCCAAGGCCGCGGACAGTACTATGGCTACACCTTC. This chain connects TRBV14 to TRBJ1-2; tentative D call: TRBD1 (6 bases). Germline V gene lookup returns CDR1 SGHDN and CDR2 FVKESK. The CDR3 length is 15 residues. Trimming took off 1 base at V and 3 bases at J, with 12 bases between the two ends.

The rearrangement links TRBV18 to TRBJ2-3; D call uncertain. The V end was cut by 0 bases, the J end by 5 bases, with 15 bases between. Germline-derived CDR1 and CDR2 are KGHSH and LQKENI. There are 16 residues in the CDR3. DNA for the CDR3: TGTGCCAGCTCACCACCGCCCCTGACGGCCGGAGATACGCAGTATTTT. Protein product: CASSPPPLTAGDTQYF.

This sequence joins TRBV7-2 and TRBJ1-3; the D gene is possibly TRBD1 (5 bases). Germline V gene data show CDR1 as SGHTA and CDR2 as FQGNSA. The CDR3 length is 16 residues. V gave up 5 bases and J gave up 0 bases, with 14 bases separating them. Here the CDR3 reads CASSQNPGNSGNTIYF. CDR3 coding DNA: TGTGCCAGCAGCCAAAACCCAGGGAACTCTGGAAACACCATATATTTT.

In its sample, this clone was seen once. The chain carries TRBV6-4 and TRBJ2-3; no definite D call. Germline loops: CDR1 MRHNA, CDR2 SNTAGT. The CDR3 sequence is 14 residues long. Between the trimmed V and J ends, which lost 2 bases and 6 bases, there was a span of 12 bases. The CDR3 DNA sequence: TGTGCCAGCAGTGACGAGGCCTGGAAGGATACGCAGTATTTT. This encodes CASSDEAWKDTQYF.

This clone was found once. The chain joins TRBV20-1 to TRBJ1-1, with D tentatively TRBD1 (6 bases). Germline CDR1 reads DFQATT; CDR2 reads SNEGSKA (reference sequence). The V gene lost 3 bases and the J gene lost 1 base, with 12 bases spanning the gap. The CDR3 sequence is 14 residues long. The chain's CDR3 is CSASGGAQNTEAFF. CDR3 DNA sequence: TGCAGTGCTAGTGGGGGGGCCCAGAACACTGAAGCTTTCTTT.

The chain recombines TRBV2 with TRBJ1-2; D may be TRBD1 (5 bases). Germline-derived CDR1 and CDR2 are SNHLY and FYNNEI. V lost 8 bases and J lost 3, with 16 bases in between. The CDR3 is 14 residues long. The chain's CDR3 is CASGGLGSHYGYTF. The CDR3 coding sequence is TGTGCCAGCGGGGGATTGGGCTCTCACTATGGCTACACCTTC.

This sequence joins TRBV7-2 and TRBJ2-1, with 9 bases lining up with TRBD2. CDR1 is SGHTA and CDR2 is FQGNSA in the germline V gene. The length of the CDR3 is 15 residues. After removal of 5 bases from V and 7 bases from J, the junction contained 9 bases not matched to a gene. Here the CDR3 DNA reads TGTGCCAGCAGCCTCATAGCGGGAGTGGGTAATGAGCAGTTCTTC. It is translated as CASSLIAGVGNEQFF.

The rearrangement joins TRBV24-1 to TRBJ2-3, with 9 positions matching TRBD2. Germline CDR1 and CDR2: KGHDR and SFDVKD. Unmatched junction bases numbered 7, after V lost 2 bases and J lost 2 bases. The CDR3 has 17 amino acids. The CDR3 region has the DNA TGTGCCACCAGTGATTCGGGCGGGAGGGACTTCACAGATACGCAGTATTTT. It specifies CATSDSGGRDFTDTQYF.